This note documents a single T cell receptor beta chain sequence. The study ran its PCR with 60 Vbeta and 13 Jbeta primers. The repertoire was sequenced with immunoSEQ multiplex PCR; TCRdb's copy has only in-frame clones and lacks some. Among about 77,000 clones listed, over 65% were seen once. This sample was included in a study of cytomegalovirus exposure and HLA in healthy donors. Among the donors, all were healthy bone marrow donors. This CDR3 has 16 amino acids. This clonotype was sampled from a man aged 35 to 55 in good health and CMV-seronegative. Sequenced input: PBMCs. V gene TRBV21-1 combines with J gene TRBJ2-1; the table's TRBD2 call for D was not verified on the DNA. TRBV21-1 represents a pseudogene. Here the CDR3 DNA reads TGTGCCAGCAGCGGGGAGATCGGGAGTGGCTACAATGAGCAGTTCTTC. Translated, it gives CASSGEIGSGYNEQFF.